The present entry profiles one T cell receptor (beta chain) with its context. V shed 6 bases, J shed 0 bases, and the junction held 10 bases outside the gene matches. The CDR3 contains 17 residues. CDR1 and CDR2 (germline): MDHEN, SYDVKM. The sample originates from a study of shared clonotypes between healthy human individuals. Here immunoSEQ multiplex PCR was the method, and the copy in TCRdb shows in-frame clones only, minus some. The table lists more than 450,000 clones, 60% to 85% of them singletons. Input material: PBMCs. This TCR was recovered from a woman aged 40 to 50 in good health. Some clones in this sample may be carry-over from other donors' samples. This chain uses TRBV28 with TRBJ1-3; 8 nucleotides line up with TRBD1. In DNA, the CDR3 is TGTGCCAGCAGGCCCGGGGGACAGGTGCCCTCTGGAAACACCATATATTTT. Its protein is CASRPGGQVPSGNTIYF.